The clone carrying this T cell receptor (beta chain) was picked up many times. Time point of the sample: patch test 3, about 24 weeks after DPC sensitization. Documented treatment: therapeutic diphenylcyclopropenone sensitization with weekly scalp DPC. The data belong to a study of human T cells and chemical hapten exposure. MiXCR, run by TCRdb on the RACE reads, gives a single entry per CDR3 protein. The sample shows roughly 200,000 distinct CDR3 sequences, under 30% of them seen only once. This sequence was found in a woman aged 40 to 50 with alopecia areata. Some clones in this sample may be carry-over from other donors' samples. Sequences were derived from whole blood, sampled in connection with sensitization to the hapten diphenylcyclopropenone (DPC).

The CDR3 region has the DNA TGTGCCAGCAGCTTAACTGGCGGGAGCACAGATACGCAGTATTTT. Its protein product is CASSLTGGSTDTQYF. The V call is TRBV7-3, the J call TRBJ2-3, with D possibly TRBD2 on 5 matching bases. This CDR3 is built from 15 residues. Deletions cut 0 bases from V and 0 bases from J, with 7 bases between. Germline V gives CDR1 SGHTA, CDR2 FQGTGA. Together with reference TRBV7-3 and TRBJ2-3, the CDR3 gives the full variable domain: GAGVSQTPSNKVTEKGKYVELRCDPISGHTALYWYRQSLGQGPEFLIYFQGTGAADDSGLPNDRFFAVRPEGSVSTLKIQRTERGDSAVYLCASSLTGGSTDTQYFGPGTRLTVL.